The 4 T cell receptor beta chains below were found in one sample sequenced in a study of PD-L1 blockade in urothelial cancer. Assay used: immunoSEQ multiplex PCR; TCRdb lists only in-frame clones, some missing. The sample consists of 86,000 or so clones, around 85% of them appearing once. Sample time point: pretreatment peripheral blood. The source was PBMCs, collected around atezolizumab (anti-PD-L1) treatment. The receptors were gathered from a man between 60 and 75 years old with urothelial cancer.

The chain links TRBV11-2 to TRBJ2-3; 9 nucleotides line up with TRBD1. Losses at the gene ends were 7 bases for V and 3 bases for J; bases not matched to a gene: 2. Germline lookup yields CDR1 SGHAT and CDR2 FQNNGV. The CDR3 length is 13 residues. Here the CDR3 reads CASNGQGTDTQYF. DNA for the CDR3: TGTGCCAGCAATGGACAGGGGACAGATACGCAGTATTTT.

This chain uses TRBV5-1 with TRBJ2-2, with 9 bases that match TRBD2. Trimming cost V 0 bases and J 7 bases; bases outside gene matches: 10. The CDR3 loop spans 17 amino acids. The germline gives CDR1 SGHRS, CDR2 YFSETQ. The CDR3 coding sequence is TGCGCCAGCAGCTTGGACGGGGCGACTAGCGGTTTCGGGGAGCTGTTTTTT. It is translated as CASSLDGATSGFGELFF.

The chain joins TRBV28 to TRBJ2-3; TRBD2 agrees at 7 bases. The germline gives CDR1 MDHEN, CDR2 SYDVKM. This CDR3 is built from 14 residues. Unmatched junction bases numbered 6, after V lost 6 bases and J lost 3 bases. CDR3 protein: CASRRGGSTDTQYF. CDR3 DNA: TGTGCCAGCAGGCGGGGCGGGAGTACAGATACGCAGTATTTT.

The chain has TRBV7-9 and TRBJ2-1; the D gene is possibly TRBD2 (5 bases). The CDR3 contains 12 residues. Looked up from germline, CDR1 is SEHNR and CDR2 is FQNEAQ (reference sequence). Trimming removed 3 bases from V and 10 bases from J, with 10 bases in between. The CDR3 DNA reads TGTGCCAGCAGCTTCCTAGCAGGAGAGCAGTTCTTC. It yields the protein CASSFLAGEQFF.